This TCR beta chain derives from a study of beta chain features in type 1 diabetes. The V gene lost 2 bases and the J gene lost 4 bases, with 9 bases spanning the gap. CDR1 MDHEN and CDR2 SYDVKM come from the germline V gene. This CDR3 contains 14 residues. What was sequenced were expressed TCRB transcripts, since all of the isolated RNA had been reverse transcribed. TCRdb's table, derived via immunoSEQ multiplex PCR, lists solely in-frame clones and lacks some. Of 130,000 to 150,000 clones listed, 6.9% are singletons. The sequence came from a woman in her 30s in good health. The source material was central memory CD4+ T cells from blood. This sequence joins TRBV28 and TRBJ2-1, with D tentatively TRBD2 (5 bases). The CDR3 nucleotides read TGTGCCAGCAGTTTAGCTACGGGGTACAATGAGCAGTTCTTC. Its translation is CASSLATGYNEQFF.